The 23 T cell receptor beta chains below were found in one sample sequenced in a study of cytomegalovirus exposure and HLA in healthy donors. PCR involved 60 Vbeta and 13 Jbeta primers. Here immunoSEQ multiplex PCR was the method, and the copy in TCRdb shows in-frame clones only, minus some. The sample contains about 98,000 clones, over 80% of which appear only once. Sequenced: PBMCs. The receptors here all came from a female donor in good health and CMV-seropositive.

V gene TRBV7-8 combines with J gene TRBJ1-5; tentative D call: TRBD1 (6 bases). V was trimmed by 5 bases and J by 13 bases, leaving 21 bases between them. The CDR3 consists of 14 residues. Germline V gives CDR1 SGHVS, CDR2 FQNEAQ. CDR3 nucleotide sequence: TGTGCCAGCAGCCCCGGGGGGGGGCCTTGGTTTCAGCATTTT. It yields the protein CASSPGGGPWFQHF.

The rearrangement joins TRBV5-6 to TRBJ2-5; D may be TRBD1 (6 bases). Germline V gene sequence: CDR1 SGHDT, CDR2 YYEEEE. Trimming stripped 4 bases from V and 2 bases from J, with 12 bases between. The CDR3 length is 14 residues. The DNA of the CDR3 is TGTGCCAGCAGCGACTCCGGGACACAAGAGACCCAGTACTTC. Residues: CASSDSGTQETQYF.

The V gene is TRBV5-6, the J gene TRBJ1-3; no clear D. The V and J ends lost 6 bases and 4 bases respectively, with 5 bases between them. The germline CDR1 and CDR2 sequences are SGHDT and YYEEEE. CDR3 length: 11 amino acids. CDR3 bases: TGTGCCAGCACCCTCGGAAACACCATATATTTT. It specifies CASTLGNTIYF.

The V and J genes are TRBV27 and TRBJ1-5, with D perhaps matching TRBD1 (6 bases). The CDR3 contains 16 residues. The germline CDR1 and CDR2 sequences are MNHEY and SMNVEV (reference sequence). The V end was cut by 0 bases, the J end by 3 bases, with 12 bases between. The CDR3 sequence: CASSLSGGGLNQPQHF. In DNA, the CDR3 is TGTGCCAGCAGTTTATCGGGGGGGGGCCTCAATCAGCCCCAGCATTTT.

This clone was seen a few times. The V gene is TRBV10-1, the J gene TRBJ1-1; no firm D call. Looked up from germline, CDR1 is WNHNN and CDR2 is SYGVQD (reference sequence). Trimming cost V 4 bases and J 1 base, with 7 bases left between them. The CDR3 loop spans 13 amino acids. This CDR3 is CASSVKRNTEAFF. The CDR3 DNA follows: TGCGCCAGCAGTGTGAAGAGGAACACTGAAGCTTTCTTT.

The chain links TRBV5-6 to TRBJ2-7, with TRBD1 matching 9 bases. The CDR3 contains 16 residues. V trimming: 1 base; J trimming: 5 bases; junction bases outside the gene matches: 10. The germline V gene encodes CDR1 SGHDT and CDR2 YYEEEE. CDR3 in amino acids: CASSLFWPGQGNEQYF. Written as DNA, the CDR3 is TGTGCCAGCAGCTTGTTTTGGCCGGGACAGGGAAACGAGCAGTACTTC. The full variable domain, completed using reference TRBV5-6 and TRBJ2-7, is DAGVTQSPTHLIKTRGQQVTLRCSPKSGHDTVSWYQQALGQGPQFIFQYYEEEERQRGNFPDRFSGHQFPNYSSELNVNALLLGDSALYLCASSLFWPGQGNEQYFGPGTRLTVT.

The rearrangement uses TRBV6-6 and TRBJ2-5; the match to TRBD2 covers 9 bases. TRBJ2-7 matches the DNA end more closely, so the J call is doubtful. Germline V gene data show CDR1 as MNHNY and CDR2 as SVGAGI (reference sequence). The CDR3 has 14 residues. The CDR3 is CASTGLAISYEQYF. The CDR3, as DNA: TGTGCCAGCACAGGACTAGCGATCTCCTACGAGCAGTACTTC.

The table lists this clone with a few counts. This chain joins TRBV29-1 and TRBJ1-2, with D possibly matching TRBD1 (5 bases). The V and J ends lost 5 bases and 12 bases respectively, with 13 bases between them. CDR1 and CDR2 from the germline V gene are SQVTM and ANQGSEA. The CDR3 spans 10 residues. The CDR3, as DNA: TGCAGCGTTAGGTCGCAGGGCCACACCTTC. Amino acids: CSVRSQGHTF.

The chain has TRBV2 and TRBJ1-5; a weak D match, TRBD1 (5 bases). Deletions cut 5 bases from V and 7 bases from J, with 15 bases between. This CDR3 is built from 14 residues. Germline CDR1 reads SNHLY; CDR2 reads FYNNEI. The CDR3 nucleotides read TGTGCCAGCAGTCCCCAGGGTCTGAGGCAGCCCCAGCATTTT. As protein: CASSPQGLRQPQHF.

The chain couples TRBV7-2 to TRBJ2-5; tentatively, D is TRBD1 (6 bases). This CDR3 is 13 amino acids long. Germline V gives CDR1 SGHTA, CDR2 FQGNSA. Trimming removed 1 base at V and 4 bases at J, with 7 bases between. The CDR3 nucleotides are TGTGCCAGCAGCTTAGGGGGGCTAGAGACCCAGTACTTC. This sequence encodes CASSLGGLETQYF.

The chain uses TRBV30 and TRBJ2-3; the match to TRBD2 covers 8 bases. Germline V gene lookup returns CDR1 GTSNPN and CDR2 SVGIG (reference sequence). The CDR3 sequence is 15 residues long. V was clipped by 0 bases and J by 1 base; unmatched bases: 3. The CDR3 loop is CAWSVKAGGTDTQYF. Written as DNA, the CDR3 is TGTGCCTGGAGTGTAAAAGCGGGAGGCACAGATACGCAGTATTTT.

This chain uses TRBV6-5 with TRBJ1-2, with D possibly TRBD1 on 6 matching bases. Between the trimmed V and J ends, which lost 6 bases and 2 bases, there was a span of 16 bases. The CDR3 is 15 residues long. Germline CDR1 and CDR2: MNHEY and SVGAGI. The CDR3 here is CASRLSPGQNYGYTF. The CDR3 DNA reads as TGTGCCAGCAGACTTAGCCCTGGACAGAACTATGGCTACACCTTC.

V is TRBV2 and J is TRBJ1-4; 7 bases line up with TRBD1. This CDR3 comprises 12 residues. Germline V CDR1 and CDR2: SNHLY, FYNNEI. The junction had 5 bases not matched to a gene; V was cut back by 7 bases and J by 9 bases. The CDR3 bases are TGTGCCAGCAAGGAGGGGGCGCAAAAACTGTTTTTT. The encoded protein is CASKEGAQKLFF.

The chain has TRBV29-1 and TRBJ1-1; D may be TRBD1 (6 bases). V was pared by 6 bases and J by 3 bases, with 17 bases between. Germline lookup yields CDR1 SQVTM and CDR2 ANQGSEA. The CDR3 covers 14 residues. DNA for the CDR3: TGCAGCGTCCAATCAGGGGAGAAGGACACTGAAGCTTTCTTT. The encoded protein is CSVQSGEKDTEAFF. The entire variable domain, with the rest obtained from reference TRBV29-1 and TRBJ1-1, is as follows: SAVISQKPSRDICQRGTSLTIQCQVDSQVTMMFWYRQQPGQSLTLIATANQGSEATYESGFVIDKFPISRPNLTFSTLTVSNMSPEDSSIYLCSVQSGEKDTEAFFGQGTRLTVV.

This chain uses TRBV13 with TRBJ2-7; 11 positions agree with TRBD1. Germline lookup yields CDR1 PRHDT and CDR2 FYEKMQ (reference sequence). V shed 1 base and J 6 bases; nucleotides not matched to a gene: 5. This CDR3 comprises 15 residues. For the CDR3, the DNA is TGTGCCAGCAGCTTAGAACGGACAGGGGGCTGCGAGCAGTACTTC. Its protein product is CASSLERTGGCEQYF.

The V gene is TRBV7-6, the J gene TRBJ2-1, with 7 nucleotides matching TRBD2. Germline V lookup: CDR1 SGHVS, CDR2 FNYEAQ. CDR3 length: 18 residues. Germline trimming cut 5 bases from V and 2 bases from J; bases unmatched to any gene: 15. Here the CDR3 DNA reads TGTGCCAGCAGCCAAACTAGCGTCCCCATCCCACCCTACAATGAGCAGTTCTTC. Amino acid sequence: CASSQTSVPIPPYNEQFF. The full variable domain, in which reference TRBV7-6 and TRBJ2-1 provide the parts outside the CDR3, is GAGVSQSPRYKVTKRGQDVALRCDPISGHVSLYWYRQALGQGPEFLTYFNYEAQQDKSGLPNDRFSAERPEGSISTLTIQRTEQRDSAMYRCASSQTSVPIPPYNEQFFGPGTRLTVL.

The rearrangement links TRBV28 to TRBJ1-3; D remains ambiguous. V lost 6 bases to trimming and J lost 0 bases, with 9 bases between them. CDR3 length equals 14 residues. The germline V gene encodes CDR1 MDHEN and CDR2 SYDVKM. The CDR3 protein is CASSPNHSGNTIYF. As DNA, the CDR3 is TGTGCCAGCAGCCCAAATCACTCTGGAAACACCATATATTTT. Supplemented by reference TRBV28 and TRBJ1-3, the full variable domain reads DVKVTQSSRYLVKRTGEKVFLECVQDMDHENMFWYRQDPGLGLRLIYFSYDVKMKEKGDIPEGYSVSREKKERFSLILESASTNQTSMYLCASSPNHSGNTIYFGEGSWLTVV.

This clone was recorded once. V usage is TRBV5-1 and J usage is TRBJ2-5; TRBD1 matches 9 bases. V lost 1 base, J lost 2 bases, and 6 bases stayed unmatched. Germline V gene data show CDR1 as SGHRS and CDR2 as YFSETQ. The CDR3 covers 16 residues. This CDR3 is CASSLPGTGSQETQYF. CDR3 DNA sequence: TGCGCCAGCAGCTTGCCCGGGACAGGGTCACAAGAGACCCAGTACTTC.

This sequence joins TRBV5-1 and TRBJ1-3; D not certain. V lost 0 bases and J 8 bases, leaving 9 bases between the germline ends. This CDR3 is built from 13 residues. CDR1 is SGHRS, CDR2 YFSETQ, per germline. The CDR3 coding sequence is TGCGCCAGCAGCTTGGAACTCGGGGACACCATATATTTT. This encodes CASSLELGDTIYF.

The rearrangement joins TRBV5-5 to TRBJ2-1; no clear D. The CDR3 length is 14 residues. V dropped 0 bases and J dropped 0 bases, with 4 bases sitting between them. Germline CDR1 and CDR2: SGHKS and YYEKEE (reference sequence). The CDR3 DNA sequence: TGTGCCAGCAGCTTGGCAGTCTCCTACAATGAGCAGTTCTTC. This encodes CASSLAVSYNEQFF. Filled out from reference TRBV5-5 and TRBJ2-1, the complete variable domain reads DAGVTQSPTHLIKTRGQQVTLRCSPISGHKSVSWYQQVLGQGPQFIFQYYEKEERGRGNFPDRFSARQFPNYSSELNVNALLLGDSALYLCASSLAVSYNEQFFGPGTRLTVL.

The chain carries TRBV18 and TRBJ2-7, with TRBD1 matching over 9 bases. The V gene end was trimmed by 6 bases and the J gene end by 7 bases; junction bases not matched to a gene: 13. Germline CDR1 reads KGHSH; CDR2 reads LQKENI. This CDR3 has 15 residues. CDR3 nucleotide sequence: TGTGCCAGCTCCCCCCGGGACAGGGAACGAAGGGAGCAGTACTTC. Protein product: CASSPRDRERREQYF.

This clone was observed a few times. The chain carries TRBV5-1 and TRBJ2-1; 9 bases are shared with TRBD2. The V and J ends lost 6 bases and 7 bases, in that order; junction bases with no gene match: 14. This CDR3 is 16 amino acids long. The V gene's germline CDR1 is SGHRS and CDR2 YFSETQ. The CDR3 DNA reads as TGCGCCAGCATGGTGGGCGGGGGGGCCCGTTGGAATGAGCAGTTCTTC. Translated, it gives CASMVGGGARWNEQFF.

The chain recombines TRBV6-5 with TRBJ2-7, with 7 bases fitting TRBD1. This CDR3 is 14 amino acids long. Trimming took 1 base from V and 8 from J; bases not matched to a gene: 8. Looked up from germline, CDR1 is MNHEY and CDR2 is SVGAGI. This CDR3 is CASSYYPGTAKQYF. The CDR3 DNA reads TGTGCCAGCAGTTACTACCCCGGGACAGCGAAGCAGTACTTC.